A selection of T cell receptor beta chains follows, all from one sample in a study of metastatic and nonmetastatic thyroid tumors. TCRdb re-called clones from the PCR reads using MiXCR. The sample contains fewer than 25,000 clones, about a quarter of which appear only once. Sequencing was performed on blood. The source is a male donor with papillary thyroid cancer or a benign thyroid nodule (not recorded which). Some clones in this sample may be carry-over from other donors' samples. The CDR3 runs from the conserved cysteine through the conserved F or W. The D gene is left open where the match is weak. A clone size is listed for some rows: how often the clone was seen (once, few, many), or a class if it is expanded.

D gene	V gene	clone size	J gene	CDR3 length	CDR3 protein	CDR3 DNA
-	TRBV7-2	once	TRBJ2-1	15	CASSLAGGPYNEQFF	TGTGCCAGCAGCTTAGCGGGGGGGCCTTACAATGAGCAGTTCTTC
TRBD2	TRBV4-1	many	TRBJ2-1	14	CASSRDGGDNEQFF	TGCGCCAGCAGCCGGGACGGGGGGGACAATGAGCAGTTCTTC
-	TRBV19	few	TRBJ2-7	14	CASSPLGRSYEQYF	TGTGCCAGTAGTCCGCTAGGAAGGTCCTACGAGCAGTACTTC
TRBD2	TRBV11-2	-	TRBJ2-2	16	CASSFPSGANTGELFF	TGTGCCAGCAGCTTCCCTAGCGGCGCGAACACCGGGGAGCTGTTTTTT
-	TRBV28	medium-sized	TRBJ2-2	14	CASSLGTSPGELFF	TGTGCCAGCAGTTTAGGGACTTCCCCCGGGGAGCTGTTTTTT
TRBD2	TRBV19	few	TRBJ2-2	14	CASSIYGRAGELFF	TGTGCCAGTAGTATTTACGGGAGGGCCGGGGAGCTGTTTTTT
-	TRBV27	many	TRBJ2-7	14	CASSLSTASYEQYF	TGTGCCAGCAGTTTATCGACAGCCTCCTACGAGCAGTACTTC
-	TRBV5-1	once	TRBJ2-3	14	CASSLVSSTDTQYF	TGCGCCAGCAGCTTGGTTTCTAGCACAGATACGCAGTATTTT
-	TRBV11-2	-	TRBJ2-1	17	CASSLTAGSSSYNEQFF	TGTGCCAGCAGCTTGACAGCGGGTTCAAGCTCCTACAATGAGCAGTTCTTC
-	TRBV27	medium-sized	TRBJ1-6	13	CASKGGPNSPLHF	TGTGCCAGCAAGGGGGGCCCTAATTCACCCCTCCACTTT
-	TRBV4-2	many	TRBJ1-6	20	CASSQSLPDGPSSYNSPLHF	TGTGCCAGCAGCCAGAGTCTACCGGACGGGCCTAGCTCCTATAATTCACCCCTCCACTTT
-	TRBV15	many	TRBJ1-1	12	CATSRDQAEAFF	TGTGCCACCAGCAGAGACCAGGCTGAAGCTTTCTTT
-	TRBV7-8	-	TRBJ1-5	14	CASSLWRGNQPQHF	TGTGCCAGCAGCTTATGGCGGGGAAATCAGCCCCAGCATTTT
TRBD2	TRBV7-2	-	TRBJ2-3	17	CASSLAGGGRNTDTQYF	TGTGCCAGCAGCTTAGCTGGCGGGGGGCGAAACACAGATACGCAGTATTTT
TRBD2	TRBV9	few	TRBJ2-5	17	CASSVGALGSGVETQYF	TGTGCCAGCAGCGTAGGGGCCTTGGGGAGCGGGGTTGAGACCCAGTACTTC
-	TRBV19	many	TRBJ1-5	14	CASSTGPSNQPQHF	TGTGCCAGTAGTACGGGCCCTAGCAATCAGCCCCAGCATTTT